The TCR beta chain described here comes from a study of T cells after yellow fever vaccination. By share, this clonotype counts as medium-sized. The antigen is undetermined. Generation of TCR cDNA used 5'RACE template switching (which added a universal primer site and UMIs). TCRdb ran MiXCR on the 5' RACE reads and lists one entry per CDR3 protein. The table has approximately 260,000 distinct CDR3 sequences, around 4.9% seen once. The V and J ends lost 6 bases and 4 bases, in that order; junction bases with no gene match: 8. The germline gives CDR1 WSHSY, CDR2 SAAADI. The CDR3 consists of 15 residues. Study-wide results and limits: It was a small share of clonotypes that appeared in both CD4 and CD8 compartments. Weaker, the secondary response had a peak occurring faster, on day 5 versus 15.

The V gene is TRBV10-2, the J gene TRBJ2-5, with 10 bases lining up with TRBD1. This receptor was obtained from a man between 18 and 29 years old who received the YFV17D yellow fever vaccine. The sample was CD4+ T cells sorted from PBMCs, taken on the day of the yellow fever booster vaccination. The CDR3 is CASSDRDRGGETQYF. In DNA form, the CDR3 reads TGCGCCAGCAGCGACAGGGACAGGGGAGGAGAGACCCAGTACTTC.